These 2 T cell receptor beta chains were all obtained from the same sample, sequenced in a study of blood T cell repertoires in COVID-19. Repertoires were generated with immunoSEQ multiplex PCR, while TCRdb's copy carries only in-frame clones and drops some. The sample gives 72,000 or so clones, about 90% of which show up once; approximately 1.5% is in the top ten. The specimen sequenced was peripheral blood. The receptors shown here come from a man aged 55-75 years with acute or convalescent COVID-19.

There are a few counts of this clone. The CDR3 nucleotides read TGTGCCAGCAGCCCCAGCCGGGGAACTGAAGCTTTCTTT. Its protein is CASSPSRGTEAFF. V and J are TRBV3-1 (or the pseudogene TRBV3-2) and TRBJ1-1, with D hard to call. V lost 4 bases and J lost 5, with 11 bases in between. The length of the CDR3 is 13 residues. The germline gives CDR1 LGHDT, CDR2 YNNKEL (reference sequence).

The J gene is TRBJ1-6, the V gene TRBV2, with 12 bases lining up with TRBD1. Germline values: CDR1 SNHLY, CDR2 FYNNEI. V shed 4 bases, J shed 7 bases, and the junction held 8 bases outside the gene matches. The CDR3 runs to 17 residues. For the CDR3, the DNA is TGTGCCAGCAGTGCGGGGACAGGGGGCAGGGTCAATTCACCCCTCCACTTT. This gives the protein CASSAGTGGRVNSPLHF.